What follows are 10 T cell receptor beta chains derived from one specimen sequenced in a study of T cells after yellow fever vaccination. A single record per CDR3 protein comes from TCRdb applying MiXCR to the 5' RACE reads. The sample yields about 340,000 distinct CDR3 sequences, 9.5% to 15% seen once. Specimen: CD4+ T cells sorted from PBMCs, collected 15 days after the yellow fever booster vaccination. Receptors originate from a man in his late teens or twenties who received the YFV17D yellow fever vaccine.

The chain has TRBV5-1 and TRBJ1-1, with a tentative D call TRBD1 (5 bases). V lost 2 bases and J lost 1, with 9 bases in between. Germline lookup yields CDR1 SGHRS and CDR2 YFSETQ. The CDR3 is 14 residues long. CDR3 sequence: CASSFTRENTEAFF. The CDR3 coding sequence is TGCGCCAGCAGCTTTACCAGGGAGAACACTGAAGCTTTCTTT.

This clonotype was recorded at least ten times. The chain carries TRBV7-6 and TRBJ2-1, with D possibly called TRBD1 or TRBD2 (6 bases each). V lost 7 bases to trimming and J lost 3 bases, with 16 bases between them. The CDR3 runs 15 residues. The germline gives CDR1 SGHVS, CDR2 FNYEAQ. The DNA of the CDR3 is TGTGCCAGCACGAGGGGGGAGTCGAGCTACAATGAGCAGTTCTTC. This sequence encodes CASTRGESSYNEQFF.

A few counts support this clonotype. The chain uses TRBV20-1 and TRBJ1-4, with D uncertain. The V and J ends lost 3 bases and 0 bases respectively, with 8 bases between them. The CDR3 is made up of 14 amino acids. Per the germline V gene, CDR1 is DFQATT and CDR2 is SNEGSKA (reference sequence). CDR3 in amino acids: CSASDGTTNEKLFF. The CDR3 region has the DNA TGCAGTGCTAGTGACGGGACAACTAATGAAAAACTGTTTTTT.

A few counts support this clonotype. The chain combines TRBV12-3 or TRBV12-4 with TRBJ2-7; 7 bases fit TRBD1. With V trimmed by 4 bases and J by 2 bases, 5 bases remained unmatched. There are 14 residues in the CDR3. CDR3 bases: TGTGCCAGCAGTTCACAGGGGAGTCCCTACGAGCAGTACTTC. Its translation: CASSSQGSPYEQYF.

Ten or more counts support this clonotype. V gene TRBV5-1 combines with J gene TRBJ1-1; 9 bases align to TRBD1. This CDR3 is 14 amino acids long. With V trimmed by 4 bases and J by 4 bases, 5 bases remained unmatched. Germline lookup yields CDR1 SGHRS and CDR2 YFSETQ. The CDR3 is CASSLTGGGTEAFF. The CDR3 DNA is TGCGCCAGCAGCCTGACAGGGGGTGGCACTGAAGCTTTCTTT. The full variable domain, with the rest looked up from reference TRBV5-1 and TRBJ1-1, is KAGVTQTPRYLIKTRGQQVTLSCSPISGHRSVSWYQQTPGQGLQFLFEYFSETQRNKGNFPGRFSGRQFSNSRSEMNVSTLELGDSALYLCASSLTGGGTEAFFGQGTRLTVV.

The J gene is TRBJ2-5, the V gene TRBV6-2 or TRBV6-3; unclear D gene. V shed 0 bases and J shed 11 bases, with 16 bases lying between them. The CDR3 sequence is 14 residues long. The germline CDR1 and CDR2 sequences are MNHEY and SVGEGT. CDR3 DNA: TGTGCCAGCAGTTACTCGAACGGGTTCTTGCCACAGTACTTC. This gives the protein CASSYSNGFLPQYF.

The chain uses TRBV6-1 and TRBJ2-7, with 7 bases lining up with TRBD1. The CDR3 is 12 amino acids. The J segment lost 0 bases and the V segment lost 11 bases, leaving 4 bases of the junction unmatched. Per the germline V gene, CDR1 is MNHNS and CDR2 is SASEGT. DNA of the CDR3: TGTGCCTGCCGGGACAGCTCCTACGAGCAGTACGTC. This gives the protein CACRDSSYEQYV.

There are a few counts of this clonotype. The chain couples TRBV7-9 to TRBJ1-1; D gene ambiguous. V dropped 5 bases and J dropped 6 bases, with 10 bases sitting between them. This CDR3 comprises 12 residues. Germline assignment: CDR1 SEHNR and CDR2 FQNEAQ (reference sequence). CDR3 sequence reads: CASSAAAPEAFF. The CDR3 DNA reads TGTGCCAGCAGCGCCGCTGCGCCTGAAGCTTTCTTT. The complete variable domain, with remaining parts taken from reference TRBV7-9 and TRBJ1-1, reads DTGVSQNPRHKITKRGQNVTFRCDPISEHNRLYWYRQTLGQGPEFLTYFQNEAQLEKSRLLSDRFSAERPKGSFSTLEIQRTEQGDSAMYLCASSAAAPEAFFGQGTRLTVV.

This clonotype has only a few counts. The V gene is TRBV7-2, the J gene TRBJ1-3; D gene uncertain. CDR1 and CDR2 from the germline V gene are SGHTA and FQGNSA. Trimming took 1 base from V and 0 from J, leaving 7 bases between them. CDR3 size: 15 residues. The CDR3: CASSLGVFSGNTIYF. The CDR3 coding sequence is TGTGCCAGCAGCTTAGGGGTATTCTCTGGAAACACCATATATTTT.

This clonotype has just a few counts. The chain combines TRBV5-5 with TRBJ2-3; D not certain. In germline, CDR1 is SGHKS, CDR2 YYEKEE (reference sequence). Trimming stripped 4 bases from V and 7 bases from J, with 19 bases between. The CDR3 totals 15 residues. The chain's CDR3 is CASSPERTSPNTQYF. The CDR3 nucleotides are TGTGCCAGCAGCCCGGAGAGAACAAGCCCGAATACGCAGTATTTT.